Below, 22 T cell receptor beta chains from the same sample are listed, as sequenced in a study of blood T cell repertoires in COVID-19. The repertoire was sequenced with immunoSEQ multiplex PCR; TCRdb's copy has only in-frame clones and lacks some. Of about 310,000 clones detected, roughly nine tenths appear once; the ten largest clones hold 2% to 3%. The sequenced sample consisted of peripheral blood. These receptor sequences come from a man in his late teens or twenties with active or convalescent COVID-19.

The rearrangement uses TRBV5-1 and TRBJ1-5, with D maybe TRBD1 (5 bases). The CDR3 covers 15 residues. Germline assignment: CDR1 SGHRS and CDR2 YFSETQ. The ends were cut back, 0 bases at V and 3 bases at J, with 10 bases in the middle. The CDR3 DNA sequence: TGCGCCAGCAGCTTGGCCGACAGCTACAATCAGCCCCAGCATTTT. Translating gives CASSLADSYNQPQHF.

This clone was recorded a few times. The chain is built from TRBV5-1 and TRBJ1-6; 8 nucleotides agree with TRBD1. J gave up 8 bases and V 4 bases, and 5 bases lay outside the gene matches. Germline V gives CDR1 SGHRS, CDR2 YFSETQ. The CDR3 contains 14 residues. In nucleotides, the CDR3 is TGCGCCAGCAGCGATCCGGGACAGGATTCACCCCTCCACTTT. It yields the protein CASSDPGQDSPLHF.

This chain links TRBV27 with TRBJ2-3, with a tentative D call TRBD2 (6 bases). The V gene's germline CDR1 is MNHEY and CDR2 SMNVEV (reference sequence). Trimming shortened V by 6 bases and J by 0 bases, and 13 bases separated the two germline ends. This CDR3 is built from 15 residues. The CDR3 here is CASRWEVGSTDTQYF. CDR3 nucleotide sequence: TGTGCCAGCAGGTGGGAGGTGGGGAGCACAGATACGCAGTATTTT.

This clone has just one count. V gene TRBV7-9 combines with J gene TRBJ2-1; TRBD2 aligns across 10 bases. The CDR3 length is 16 residues. Germline loops: CDR1 SEHNR, CDR2 FQNEAQ (reference sequence). Trimming at V came to 5 bases and at J to 3 bases, leaving 7 bases not matched to a gene. CDR3 DNA sequence: TGTGCCAGCAGCAGACGGACTAGCGGAATCTACAATGAGCAGTTCTTC. It codes for CASSRRTSGIYNEQFF.

This chain links TRBV11-2 with TRBJ2-1; 10 bases are a match to TRBD2. V was clipped by 3 bases and J by 1 base; unmatched bases: 9. CDR3 length: 18 residues. Germline-derived CDR1 and CDR2 are SGHAT and FQNNGV. The CDR3 is CASSLGTSGDHSYNEQFF. The DNA for the CDR3 is TGTGCCAGCAGCTTGGGTACTAGCGGGGACCATTCCTACAATGAGCAGTTCTTC.

This clone was observed at least ten times. The chain has TRBV16 and TRBJ1-2; TRBD1 might be the D (5 bases). Germline V gives CDR1 KGHSY, CDR2 FQNENV. V was trimmed by 0 bases and J by 4 bases, leaving 15 bases between them. The CDR3 length is 16 residues. CDR3: CASSQSGQKTGYGYTF. As DNA, the CDR3 is TGTGCCAGCAGCCAATCGGGGCAGAAAACGGGCTATGGCTACACCTTC. The complete variable domain, with remaining parts taken from reference TRBV16 and TRBJ1-2, reads GEEVAQTPKHLVRGEGQKAKLYCAPIKGHSYVFWYQQVLKNEFKFLISFQNENVFDETGMPKERFSAKCLPNSPCSLEIQATKLEDSAVYFCASSQSGQKTGYGYTFGSGTRLTVV.

The J gene is TRBJ2-3, the V gene TRBV7-3; 7 positions agree with TRBD2. Germline V gene sequence: CDR1 SGHTA, CDR2 FQGTGA. The CDR3 runs 16 residues. Trimming at V came to 5 bases and at J to 2 bases, leaving 10 bases not matched to a gene. The CDR3 bases are TGTGCCAGCAGCCTAAGTGGTAGCGGGTACACAGATACGCAGTATTTT. Translation gives CASSLSGSGYTDTQYF.

This clone is a singleton in its sample. V usage is TRBV11-2 and J usage is TRBJ1-5; weak D call: TRBD1 (5 bases). Germline V CDR1 and CDR2: SGHAT, FQNNGV. The CDR3 totals 16 residues. V lost 0 bases, J lost 2 bases, and 11 bases lay in between. CDR3 protein: CASSLDGGRRNQPQHF. The CDR3 DNA reads as TGTGCCAGCAGCTTAGACGGGGGGAGGCGCAATCAGCCCCAGCATTTT. Full variable domain (missing parts from reference TRBV11-2 and TRBJ1-5): EAGVAQSPRYKIIEKRQSVAFWCNPISGHATLYWYQQILGQGPKLLIQFQNNGVVDDSQLPKDRFSAERLKGVDSTLKIQPAKLEDSAVYLCASSLDGGRRNQPQHFGDGTRLSIL.

This sequence joins TRBV24-1 and TRBJ1-2; D possibly corresponds to TRBD1 (6 bases). V shed 0 bases and J shed 3 bases, with 7 bases lying between them. This CDR3 comprises 14 residues. CDR1 KGHDR and CDR2 SFDVKD come from the germline V gene. CDR3 DNA: TGTGCCACCAGTGATTTGGGGGGCCACTATGGCTACACCTTC. Its translation: CATSDLGGHYGYTF.

This CDR3 is CASSPTDRGVHYGYTF. CDR3 in DNA: TGTGCCAGCTCACCTACAGACAGGGGAGTTCACTATGGCTACACCTTC. The rearrangement uses TRBV18 and TRBJ1-2; TRBD1 matches at 8 bases. This CDR3 is built from 16 residues. Per the germline V gene, CDR1 is KGHSH and CDR2 is LQKENI. Trimming removed 3 bases from V and 3 bases from J; junction bases left unmatched: 9. The entire variable domain, with the rest obtained from reference TRBV18 and TRBJ1-2, is as follows: NAGVMQNPRHLVRRRGQEARLRCSPMKGHSHVYWYRQLPEEGLKFMVYLQKENIIDESGMPKERFSAEFPKEGPSILRIQQVVRGDSAAYFCASSPTDRGVHYGYTFGSGTRLTVV.

This clone has only one observation. J is TRBJ2-7 and V is TRBV7-9; 10 nucleotides agree with TRBD2. CDR1 and CDR2 from the germline V gene are SEHNR and FQNEAQ (reference sequence). V gave up 5 bases and J gave up 6 bases; unmatched junction bases: 16. The CDR3 loop spans 17 amino acids. The DNA for the CDR3 is TGTGCCAGCAGCCGTGGGACTAGCGACATGACAGTCGGCGAGCAGTACTTC. As protein: CASSRGTSDMTVGEQYF.

The rearrangement joins TRBV3-1 (or the pseudogene TRBV3-2) to TRBJ2-1; the match to TRBD2 covers 9 bases. Per germline, CDR1 LGHDT and CDR2 YNNKEL (reference sequence). V lost 0 bases to trimming and J lost 8 bases; unmatched junction nucleotides: 14. The CDR3 sequence is 18 residues long. The CDR3 nucleotides are TGTGCCAGCAGCCAAGATTGGGAGGCTAGCGGGATCGGGCATGAGCAGTTCTTC. Translated: CASSQDWEASGIGHEQFF.

A note on this clone: This sample also contains other DNA sequences that code for the same CDR3. CDR3: CASSIGPSYEQYF. The CDR3 DNA reads TGTGCCAGTAGTATAGGTCCATCCTACGAGCAGTACTTC. The chain employs TRBV19 and TRBJ2-7; D remains ambiguous. This CDR3 region has 13 residues. V lost 1 base to trimming and J lost 1 base, with 5 bases between them. The germline V gene has CDR1 LNHDA and CDR2 SQIVND (reference sequence).

This clone was observed a single time. V is TRBV28 and J is TRBJ2-3; D is perhaps TRBD1 (6 bases). The V and J ends lost 4 bases and 3 bases respectively, with 11 bases between them. Germline loops: CDR1 MDHEN, CDR2 SYDVKM. The CDR3 runs to 14 residues. The CDR3 sequence is CASSYRVRTDTQYF. CDR3 DNA: TGTGCCAGCAGTTACAGGGTCAGGACAGATACGCAGTATTTT.

The chain links TRBV27 to TRBJ1-5, with D hard to call. V was clipped by 5 bases and J by 4 bases, with 18 bases between them. The length of the CDR3 is 16 residues. CDR1 and CDR2 (germline): MNHEY, SMNVEV (reference sequence). The CDR3 is CASSPTSVAGNQPQHF. The DNA for the CDR3 is TGTGCCAGCAGTCCAACATCCGTCGCTGGTAATCAGCCCCAGCATTTT.

This clone has more than one count but fewer than ten. The CDR3, as DNA: TGTGCCAGCAGCCGTAGTAGCAATCAGCCCCAGCATTTT. This encodes CASSRSSNQPQHF. This chain links TRBV28 with TRBJ1-5; no reliable D call. Per the germline V gene, CDR1 is MDHEN and CDR2 is SYDVKM. Trimming cost V 6 bases and J 0 bases, with 6 bases left between them. This CDR3 region has 13 residues.

This clone was seen once. The V call is TRBV5-5, the J call TRBJ2-6; 10 bases line up with TRBD1. This CDR3 region has 18 residues. CDR1 is SGHKS, CDR2 YYEKEE, per germline (reference sequence). Trimming at V came to 2 bases and at J to 2 bases, leaving 7 bases not matched to a gene. The CDR3 region has the DNA TGTGCCAGCAGCTTTTCCGGGACAGGGGTAACTGGGGCCAACGTCCTGACTTTC. Protein product: CASSFSGTGVTGANVLTF.

This clone was seen just once. The chain has TRBV19 and TRBJ1-1; the match to TRBD1 covers 10 bases. Looked up from germline, CDR1 is LNHDA and CDR2 is SQIVND (reference sequence). Trimming took 4 bases from V and 4 from J; bases not matched to a gene: 3. The CDR3 extends over 14 amino acids. This chain's CDR3 is CASSTRTGGTEAFF. CDR3 in DNA: TGTGCCAGTAGTACCCGGACAGGGGGCACTGAAGCTTTCTTT.

J is TRBJ1-6 and V is TRBV15; TRBD1 is a possible D gene (6 bases). CDR3 size: 18 residues. Germline CDR1 and CDR2: LNHNV and YYDKDF (reference sequence). Trimming shortened V by 0 bases and J by 10 bases, and 22 bases separated the two germline ends. CDR3 DNA sequence: TGTGCCACCAGCAGAGATCTAACCCACAGGGCGTCAGGATCACCCCTCCACTTT. Encoded protein: CATSRDLTHRASGSPLHF.

V is TRBV28 and J is TRBJ1-2, with D perhaps TRBD1 (5 bases). This CDR3 region has 12 residues. Trimming left V 7 bases short and J 7 bases short, with 13 bases between. Germline V gene lookup returns CDR1 MDHEN and CDR2 SYDVKM. CDR3 residues: CASKSAGFGYTF. The CDR3 nucleotides read TGTGCCAGCAAATCGGCAGGGTTTGGCTACACCTTC.

This chain links TRBV28 with TRBJ1-2, with D perhaps TRBD1 (5 bases). CDR3 length equals 14 residues. Trimming pared 8 bases from V and 3 bases from J, leaving 16 bases between. Looked up from germline, CDR1 is MDHEN and CDR2 is SYDVKM. CDR3 bases: TGTGCCAGCTTGACGTCCGGGGGAGACTATGGCTACACCTTC. Translated: CASLTSGGDYGYTF.

The rearrangement links TRBV7-9 to TRBJ2-4; D is possibly TRBD1 (6 bases). V was clipped by 4 bases and J by 0 bases, with 13 bases between them. Germline loops: CDR1 SEHNR, CDR2 FQNEAQ (reference sequence). The CDR3 is made up of 16 amino acids. The CDR3 loop reads CASSYRDTLAKNIQYF. The CDR3 DNA is TGTGCCAGCAGCTACCGGGACACTCTAGCCAAAAACATTCAGTACTTC.